This T cell receptor beta chain was retrieved from a study of blood T cell repertoires in COVID-19. Study-wide context: PBMCs, B-cell-depleted T cells, or T cells were the source of the cDNA or gDNA that made up the material.

CDR1 and CDR2 (germline): SNHLY, FYNNEI. Trimming cost V 5 bases and J 2 bases; bases outside gene matches: 4. The CDR3 totals 14 residues. Sequencing was performed with immunoSEQ multiplex PCR; in TCRdb, only in-frame clones are kept and a portion is missing. The data contain roughly 84,000 clones, roughly 80% of them singletons. This rearrangement joins TRBV2 to TRBJ2-7; 9 positions agree with TRBD1. Sample: peripheral blood. The source of this sequence is a man in his sixties with COVID-19, enrolled during active disease. CDR3 residues: CASSSRDRAYEQYF. CDR3 DNA: TGTGCCAGCAGTTCCCGGGACAGGGCCTACGAGCAGTACTTC.